One sample yielded the 29 T cell receptor beta chains listed below, sequenced in a study of molecular identifiers for immune sequencing clone quantification. TCRdb recomputed calls from the PCR reads with MiXCR, one row per CDR3 protein. This sample has 100,000 or so distinct CDR3 sequences, with 36% found just once. The specimen sequenced was naive CD8+ T cells from blood, with Jurkat cell RNA spiked in. This sample's subset: FACS-sorted CD8+CD4-CCR7+CD45RA+ naive T cells. The receptor source for this set is a human donor in good health. Some libraries in this study had Jurkat cell RNA spiked in.

This clonotype was counted at least ten times. The chain joins TRBV7-2 to TRBJ2-3, with TRBD2 identical over 9 bases. The V segment lost 5 bases and the J segment 2 bases; nucleotides outside the gene matches: 5. Germline values: CDR1 SGHTA, CDR2 FQGNSA. The CDR3 covers 15 residues. CDR3 sequence reads: CASSPWGLATDTQYF. CDR3 DNA sequence: TGTGCCAGCAGCCCCTGGGGACTAGCCACAGATACGCAGTATTTT.

This clonotype was counted many times. The chain carries TRBV6-5 and TRBJ1-5; the match to TRBD1 covers 8 bases. CDR1 and CDR2 from the germline V gene are MNHEY and SVGAGI. This CDR3 comprises 13 residues. Trimming cost V 8 bases and J 7 bases; bases outside gene matches: 7. The CDR3 DNA reads TGTGCCAGCGGACAGGGTCCCGGGCAGCCCCAGCATTTT. Its protein is CASGQGPGQPQHF.

The chain employs TRBV6-2 or TRBV6-3 and TRBJ2-7; D call uncertain. Trimming shortened V by 2 bases and J by 5 bases, and 16 bases separated the two germline ends. The CDR3 runs 15 residues. The V gene's germline CDR1 is MNHEY and CDR2 SVGEGT. Here the CDR3 reads CASSYVGAPFDEQYF. The CDR3 nucleotides are TGTGCCAGCAGTTACGTGGGCGCTCCCTTTGACGAGCAGTACTTC.

This clonotype was found many times. The V and J genes are TRBV10-2 and TRBJ1-5; 7 bases match TRBD1. The CDR3 covers 14 residues. Germline lookup yields CDR1 WSHSY and CDR2 SAAADI. After removal of 8 bases from V and 1 base from J, the junction contained 5 bases not matched to a gene. This CDR3 is CASALTGSNQPQHF. CDR3 sequence (DNA): TGCGCCAGCGCATTGACAGGGAGCAATCAGCCCCAGCATTTT.

This clonotype was recorded only once. Compared with germline, one end of the junction differs, possibly owing to a read error. The chain combines TRBV11-2 with TRBJ2-1, with TRBD2 as a possible D gene (5 bases). The CDR3 totals 16 residues. CDR1 is SGHAT and CDR2 is FQNNGV in the germline V gene. The CDR3 sequence: CASTQHEGSSYNEQIF. CDR3 DNA: TGTGCCAGCACCCAACACGAAGGGAGCTCCTACAATGAGCAGATCTTC. Full variable domain (rest looked up from reference TRBV11-2 and TRBJ2-1): EAGVAQSPRYKIIEKRQSVAFWCNPISGHATLYWYQQILGQGPKLLIQFQNNGVVDDSQLPKDRFSAERLKGVDSTLKIQPAKLEDSAVYLCASTQHEGSSYNEQIFGPGTRLTVL.

In its sample, this clonotype was seen a few times. A clone one base away is much larger, so this may be a read error. This rearrangement joins TRBV7-9 to TRBJ2-4; D perhaps matches TRBD2 (6 bases). Germline V lookup: CDR1 SEHNR, CDR2 FQNEAQ (reference sequence). The CDR3 runs 13 residues. V was pared by 7 bases and J by 11 bases, with 18 bases between. The chain's CDR3 is CASTAASEFLQYF. The CDR3 DNA is TGTGCCAGCACTGCGGCTAGCGAATTTCTTCAGTACTTC.

The V and J genes are TRBV16 and TRBJ1-5; D ambiguous. Germline V gene lookup returns CDR1 KGHSY and CDR2 FQNENV. This CDR3 has 13 amino acids. The V end was cut by 0 bases, the J end by 6 bases, with 6 bases between. The CDR3 DNA reads as TGTGCCAGCAGCCAATCAGGGTTTCAGCCCCAGCATTTT. Its protein is CASSQSGFQPQHF.

The chain uses TRBV4-3 and TRBJ2-7; a possible D gene is TRBD1 (5 bases). Germline V gene lookup returns CDR1 LGHNA and CDR2 YSLEER. This CDR3 is 13 amino acids long. V lost 3 bases to trimming and J lost 7 bases, with 13 bases between them. The CDR3: CASSQAPRDEQYF. The CDR3 DNA follows: TGCGCCAGCAGCCAGGCCCCCAGGGATGAGCAGTACTTC.

As concerns this clonotype: Being one base from a much bigger clone, this may be a read error. The chain links TRBV20-1 to TRBJ2-3; 11 bases are a match to TRBD2. Germline CDR1 reads DFQATT; CDR2 reads SNEGSKA (reference sequence). This CDR3 region has 15 residues. V was clipped by 1 base and J by 5 bases; unmatched bases: 5. This CDR3 is CSARVIGLAGDTQYF. The CDR3 nucleotides are TGCAGTGCTAGAGTGATAGGACTAGCGGGAGATACGCAGTATTTT.

Concerning this clonotype: One end of the junction is discordant with germline, which a read error may explain. The chain employs TRBV4-2 and TRBJ2-7; 7 positions match TRBD1. The germline CDR1 and CDR2 sequences are LGHNA and YNFKEQ. The CDR3 runs 15 residues. CDR3 region: CAGSQDDRDSYEQYF. Written as DNA, the CDR3 is TGTGCCGGCAGCCAAGACGACAGGGACTCCTACGAGCAGTACTTC.

This rearrangement joins TRBV4-3 to TRBJ2-1; 7 positions agree with TRBD1. The DNA matches TRBJ2-7 better at its end, which makes the J call doubtful. From germline, CDR1 is LGHNA and CDR2 YSLEER. This CDR3 has 15 amino acids. CDR3 residues: CASSQGLGTALEQYF. The CDR3 DNA is TGCGCCAGCAGCCAAGGGCTCGGGACAGCCCTTGAGCAGTACTTC.

This clonotype has a count of ten or more. The chain employs TRBV28 and TRBJ2-5; D is tentatively TRBD1 or TRBD2 (5 bases each). The V gene's germline CDR1 is MDHEN and CDR2 SYDVKM. CDR3 length: 22 amino acids. The ends were cut back, 3 bases at V and 2 bases at J, with 34 bases in the middle. CDR3 protein: CASSFLNPKGLASREGQETQYF. CDR3 DNA: TGTGCCAGCAGTTTTCTTAATCCAAAGGGGCTAGCCTCTAGAGAGGGACAAGAGACCCAGTACTTC.

This clonotype was detected only a few times. J is TRBJ1-6 and V is TRBV13, with TRBD1 matching over 7 bases. Germline trimming cut 8 bases from V and 8 bases from J; bases unmatched to any gene: 6. The CDR3 is 13 amino acids. Germline V CDR1 and CDR2: PRHDT, FYEKMQ (reference sequence). The CDR3 spells CASLRQGDSPLHF. The CDR3 region has the DNA TGTGCCAGCCTAAGACAGGGCGATTCACCCCTCCACTTT. The full variable domain, rest sourced from reference TRBV13 and TRBJ1-6, is AAGVIQSPRHLIKEKRETATLKCYPIPRHDTVYWYQQGPGQDPQFLISFYEKMQSDKGSIPDRFSAQQFSDYHSELNMSSLELGDSALYFCASLRQGDSPLHFGNGTRLTVT.

The chain carries TRBV6-2 or TRBV6-3 and TRBJ2-4, with D unclear. V gave up 2 bases and J gave up 1 base, with 12 bases separating them. Germline V gives CDR1 MNHEY, CDR2 SVGEGT. The CDR3 sequence is 16 residues long. CDR3 sequence: CASSYRPGVAKNIQYF. In DNA, the CDR3 is TGTGCCAGCAGTTACCGCCCGGGTGTGGCCAAAAACATTCAGTACTTC.

The V gene is TRBV28, the J gene TRBJ2-1, with TRBD1 matching 7 bases. Germline-derived CDR1 and CDR2 are MDHEN and SYDVKM. This CDR3 is 15 amino acids long. J lost 7 bases, V lost 7 bases, and 13 bases had no gene match. The CDR3 coding sequence is TGTGCCAGCACTCTCTCCGACAGGGTATGGAATGAGCAGTTCTTC. Translating gives CASTLSDRVWNEQFF.

This clonotype has just a few counts. The chain joins TRBV20-1 to TRBJ2-7, with a tentative D call TRBD1 (5 bases). V was pared by 0 bases and J by 3 bases, with 12 bases between. This CDR3 spans 14 amino acids. The V gene's germline CDR1 is DFQATT and CDR2 SNEGSKA (reference sequence). The CDR3 protein is CSARDRAQGYEQYF. In DNA form, the CDR3 reads TGCAGTGCTAGAGATCGGGCCCAGGGCTACGAGCAGTACTTC.

The chain is built from TRBV7-9 and TRBJ2-5, with D possibly matching TRBD1 (5 bases). This CDR3 contains 13 residues. Germline values: CDR1 SEHNR, CDR2 FQNEAQ (reference sequence). V lost 3 bases and J lost 2, with 7 bases in between. The CDR3 spells CASSFGAQETQYF. CDR3 DNA sequence: TGTGCCAGCAGCTTTGGGGCACAAGAGACCCAGTACTTC.

The chain couples TRBV5-4 to TRBJ2-3, with D hard to call. The CDR3 covers 13 residues. Between the trimmed V and J ends, which lost 6 bases and 4 bases, there was a span of 12 bases. Germline loops: CDR1 SGHNT, CDR2 YYREEE (reference sequence). CDR3 DNA: TGTGCCAGCACCCTGCCACTCTCAGATACGCAGTATTTT. It yields the protein CASTLPLSDTQYF.

This clonotype occurred a few times. V gene TRBV2 combines with J gene TRBJ2-5; 8 nucleotides match TRBD2. The CDR3 has 18 amino acids. CDR1 is SNHLY and CDR2 is FYNNEI in the germline V gene. The trim removed 6 bases at V and 4 bases at J, leaving 19 bases unmatched. CDR3 in amino acids: CASRGREREKRLGETQYF. The CDR3 bases are TGTGCCAGCAGGGGACGCGAGCGGGAGAAGAGGTTAGGAGAGACCCAGTACTTC. The complete variable domain, with remaining parts taken from reference TRBV2 and TRBJ2-5, reads EPEVTQTPSHQVTQMGQEVILRCVPISNHLYFYWYRQILGQKVEFLVSFYNNEISEKSEIFDDQFSVERPDGSNFTLKIRSTKLEDSAMYFCASRGREREKRLGETQYFGPGTRLLVL.

This clonotype came up a few times. The chain recombines TRBV6-6 with TRBJ1-2; the D gene is possibly TRBD1 (6 bases). The CDR3 runs to 18 residues. Germline V gives CDR1 MNHNY, CDR2 SVGAGI (reference sequence). V shed 3 bases and J shed 3 bases, with 23 bases lying between them. The DNA for the CDR3 is TGTGCCAGCAGTTATCATCCCGGGACACGACTCTTAGACTATGGCTACACCTTC. Its protein product is CASSYHPGTRLLDYGYTF.

This rearrangement joins TRBV24-1 to TRBJ2-3, with D possibly matching TRBD2 (5 bases). Germline lookup yields CDR1 KGHDR and CDR2 SFDVKD. V was clipped by 4 bases and J by 6 bases, with 16 bases between them. This CDR3 comprises 15 residues. The CDR3 protein is CATSDQDSFMDTQYF. The CDR3 coding sequence is TGTGCCACCAGTGACCAGGACTCCTTCATGGATACGCAGTATTTT.

Worth noting for this clonotype: This clone may be a read error of a much larger clone one base away. In this CDR3 the conserved last residue, phenylalanine or tryptophan, is missing, so a read error is likely. The chain is built from TRBV4-3 and TRBJ2-5, with D possibly TRBD2 on 5 matching bases. V lost 0 bases and J 7 bases, leaving 12 bases between the germline ends. Germline CDR1 and CDR2: LGHNA and YSLEER. This CDR3 is built from 14 residues. The chain's CDR3 is CASSQEIAGWTQYI. Here the CDR3 DNA reads TGCGCCAGCAGCCAAGAGATTGCGGGCTGGACCCAGTACATC.

The chain joins TRBV10-3 to TRBJ1-1; D is possibly TRBD1 (5 bases). Per the germline V gene, CDR1 is ENHRY and CDR2 is SYGVKD. The germline V and J ends were trimmed by 8 bases and 0 bases, with 10 bases remaining between them. This CDR3 has 13 residues. The CDR3 DNA reads TGTGCCATCGGGGCGGGAATGAACACTGAAGCTTTCTTT. Translation gives CAIGAGMNTEAFF.

The V call is TRBV4-3, the J call TRBJ2-1; 12 bases map to TRBD2. Germline V lookup: CDR1 LGHNA, CDR2 YSLEER. The V segment lost 1 base and the J segment 2 bases; nucleotides outside the gene matches: 12. This CDR3 is 20 amino acids long. CDR3 nucleotides: TGCGCCAGCAGCCAAGTCTCCCTAGCGGGAGGGCCGAGCACCTACAATGAGCAGTTCTTC. Its translation: CASSQVSLAGGPSTYNEQFF.

This clonotype was seen repeatedly, ten times or more. The rearrangement links TRBV28 to TRBJ1-5; maybe TRBD1 (5 bases). Trimming took 5 bases from V and 5 from J, leaving 10 bases between them. Germline V gives CDR1 MDHEN, CDR2 SYDVKM. The CDR3 loop spans 13 amino acids. Here the CDR3 reads CASSPDIDQPQHF. The CDR3 DNA sequence: TGTGCCAGCAGTCCGGACATCGATCAGCCCCAGCATTTT.

J is TRBJ2-7 and V is TRBV13; tentative D call: TRBD2 (6 bases). The V gene's germline CDR1 is PRHDT and CDR2 FYEKMQ (reference sequence). This CDR3 has 15 amino acids. Trimming took off 4 bases at V and 3 bases at J, with 16 bases between the two ends. CDR3 bases: TGTGCCAGCAGCTCCACTGGGCTAGCGATCTACGAGCAGTACTTC. It is translated as CASSSTGLAIYEQYF.

Only a few counts were recorded for this clonotype. J is TRBJ2-7 and V is TRBV5-1; unclear D gene. CDR1 is SGHRS and CDR2 is YFSETQ in the germline V gene. V was shortened by 2 bases and J by 5 bases, with 14 bases between the two germline ends. The CDR3 runs to 14 residues. The CDR3: CASSFGPGSHEQYF. The CDR3 nucleotides read TGCGCCAGCAGCTTCGGCCCGGGTTCCCACGAGCAGTACTTC.

The rearrangement uses TRBV4-1 and TRBJ2-3; D possibly corresponds to TRBD2 (6 bases). V shed 0 bases and J shed 2 bases, with 9 bases lying between them. The CDR3 is 15 amino acids. Germline V gene lookup returns CDR1 MGHRA and CDR2 YSYEKL. The CDR3 DNA sequence: TGCGCCAGCAGCCAAGACCCGGGAGACACAGATACGCAGTATTTT. Translating it yields CASSQDPGDTDTQYF.

The chain couples TRBV27 to TRBJ2-3; 8 bases are shared with TRBD2. After removal of 5 bases from V and 3 bases from J, the junction contained 7 bases not matched to a gene. Germline lookup yields CDR1 MNHEY and CDR2 SMNVEV (reference sequence). The CDR3 extends over 15 amino acids. The CDR3 reads CASSLSGIVTDTQYF. The CDR3 nucleotides read TGTGCCAGCAGTCTTAGCGGGATTGTAACAGATACGCAGTATTTT.